These 27 T cell receptor beta chains were all obtained from the same sample, sequenced in a study of blood T cell repertoires in COVID-19. Some clones are missing from TCRdb's copy, which holds only in-frame ones; the method was immunoSEQ multiplex PCR. This sample carries 65,000 to 70,000 clones, 60% to 80% of them seen once, and the ten largest clones take 40% to 50%. The sequencing sample was made of peripheral blood. The receptors originated from a human donor in a cohort sampled during active COVID-19.

This chain joins TRBV11-3 and TRBJ2-1, with 8 bases matching TRBD1. Looked up from germline, CDR1 is SGHNT and CDR2 is YENEEA. After removal of 3 bases from V and 2 bases from J, the junction contained 3 bases not matched to a gene. The CDR3 consists of 15 residues. CDR3 amino acids: CASSLGTGTYNEQFF. As DNA, the CDR3 is TGTGCCAGCAGCTTGGGGACAGGCACCTACAATGAGCAGTTCTTC.

This clone was recorded many times. This rearrangement joins TRBV27 to TRBJ2-7, with 10 bases fitting TRBD2. Trimming removed 6 bases from V and 1 base from J; junction bases left unmatched: 6. The germline CDR1 and CDR2 sequences are MNHEY and SMNVEV (reference sequence). The CDR3 totals 15 residues. The CDR3 coding sequence is TGTGCCAGCAGCCTTAGCGGGAGGATTTCCTACGAGCAGTACTTC. Protein: CASSLSGRISYEQYF.

This clone was recorded a few times. The V call is TRBV10-3, the J call TRBJ2-7, with no clear D. The CDR3 covers 12 residues. V was pared by 3 bases and J by 5 bases, with 8 bases between. Germline values: CDR1 ENHRY, CDR2 SYGVKD. CDR3 nucleotides: TGTGCCATCAGTGACCGAGTTGACGAGCAGTACTTC. Translated: CAISDRVDEQYF.

For the CDR3, the DNA is TGTGCCAGTAGTCACGGGGGCAGGGGGTCTCGCTACGAGCAGTACTTC. Translation: CASSHGGRGSRYEQYF. J is TRBJ2-7 and V is TRBV19; D might be TRBD1 (7 bases). Trimming pared 5 bases from V and 3 bases from J, leaving 20 bases between. The germline gives CDR1 LNHDA, CDR2 SQIVND (reference sequence). The CDR3 is 16 amino acids.

This clone occurred a few times. The rearrangement links TRBV7-9 to TRBJ2-7; possible D gene TRBD1, 6 bases. The CDR3 loop spans 14 amino acids. Germline V gene data show CDR1 as SEHNR and CDR2 as FQNEAQ (reference sequence). The ends were cut back, 5 bases at V and 1 base at J, with 12 bases in the middle. CDR3: CASSPIGGSYEQYF. The CDR3 DNA reads TGTGCCAGCAGCCCCATAGGGGGTTCCTACGAGCAGTACTTC.

The chain is built from TRBV7-2 and TRBJ2-3, with D possibly matching TRBD2 (6 bases). The CDR3 loop spans 15 amino acids. The V gene lost 8 bases and the J gene lost 0 bases, with 15 bases spanning the gap. CDR1 is SGHTA, CDR2 FQGNSA, per germline. CDR3 coding DNA: TGTGCCAGCGCCCGCGATAGCGGAAGCACAGATACGCAGTATTTT. Amino acids: CASARDSGSTDTQYF. Full variable domain (outside the CDR3, taken from reference TRBV7-2 and TRBJ2-3): GAGVSQSPSNKVTEKGKDVELRCDPISGHTALYWYRQSLGQGLEFLIYFQGNSAPDKSGLPSDRFSAERTGGSVSTLTIQRTQQEDSAVYLCASARDSGSTDTQYFGPGTRLTVL.

V gene TRBV6-5 combines with J gene TRBJ2-7; TRBD1 matches at 7 bases. The CDR3 has 14 residues. CDR1 is MNHEY, CDR2 SVGAGI, per germline. V lost 6 bases, J lost 2 bases, and 7 bases stayed unmatched. Here the CDR3 reads CASSLGQPTYEQYF. The CDR3, as DNA: TGTGCCAGCAGCCTGGGACAGCCCACCTACGAGCAGTACTTC.

This chain joins TRBV5-1 and TRBJ2-3; no definite D call. Trimming cost V 0 bases and J 4 bases, with 12 bases left between them. CDR3 length: 15 amino acids. Germline CDR1 reads SGHRS; CDR2 reads YFSETQ. CDR3 amino acids: CASSLGFIEPDTQYF. For the CDR3, the DNA is TGCGCCAGCAGCTTGGGATTTATAGAGCCAGATACGCAGTATTTT.

This clone was found a few times. This rearrangement joins TRBV7-5 to TRBJ1-2. TRBV7-5 is a pseudogene segment. The CDR3 runs 15 residues. The CDR3 DNA follows: TGTGCCAGAAGCCCCCCCGGGGGGCGTCTAAGTGGCTACACCTTC. Protein product: CARSPPGGRLSGYTF.

CDR3 residues: CASSRGGMGEQYF. The CDR3 nucleotides are TGTGCCAGCAGCCGGGGAGGGATGGGCGAGCAGTACTTC. The chain carries TRBV3-1 (or the pseudogene TRBV3-2) and TRBJ2-7, with 7 positions matching TRBD2. J was trimmed by 6 bases and V by 4 bases; bases with no gene match: 6. There are 13 residues in the CDR3. Looked up from germline, CDR1 is LGHDT and CDR2 is YNNKEL (reference sequence).

This chain links TRBV6-4 with TRBJ1-2; D call uncertain. Trimming shortened V by 0 bases and J by 4 bases, and 9 bases separated the two germline ends. Germline-derived CDR1 and CDR2 are MRHNA and SNTAGT. The CDR3 spans 14 residues. The CDR3 nucleotides read TGTGCCAGCAGTGACTCCGGAGGGTTCTATGGCTACACCTTC. This codes for CASSDSGGFYGYTF.

J is TRBJ2-3 and V is TRBV28, with D unresolved. The ends were cut back, 5 bases at V and 3 bases at J, with 18 bases in the middle. There are 16 residues in the CDR3. Germline V gene sequence: CDR1 MDHEN, CDR2 SYDVKM. The CDR3 protein is CASSTTLTSSTDTQYF. CDR3 coding DNA: TGTGCCAGCAGTACGACCCTGACTTCATCAACAGATACGCAGTATTTT.

V gene TRBV19 combines with J gene TRBJ2-7; D is possibly TRBD1 (6 bases). CDR1 LNHDA and CDR2 SQIVND come from the germline V gene (reference sequence). The CDR3 is made up of 14 amino acids. The V end was cut by 3 bases, the J end by 4 bases, with 13 bases between. The CDR3 spells CASSIRTDGYEQYF. CDR3 nucleotides: TGTGCCAGTAGTATTCGGACAGACGGGTACGAGCAGTACTTC. The complete variable domain, with remaining parts taken from reference TRBV19 and TRBJ2-7, reads DGGITQSPKYLFRKEGQNVTLSCEQNLNHDAMYWYRQDPGQGLRLIYYSQIVNDFQKGDIAEGYSVSREKKESFPLTVTSAQKNPTAFYLCASSIRTDGYEQYFGPGTRLTVT.

The rearrangement joins TRBV15 to TRBJ2-1; 7 positions agree with TRBD2. Germline assignment: CDR1 LNHNV and CDR2 YYDKDF (reference sequence). J lost 8 bases, V lost 5 bases, and 18 bases had no gene match. This CDR3 spans 17 amino acids. The CDR3 DNA reads TGTGCCACCAGCGTGGGAGGGTCCTTAATGGAACAGGATGAGCAGTTCTTC. Translated, it gives CATSVGGSLMEQDEQFF.

This sequence joins TRBV6-4 and TRBJ1-2; TRBD1 might be the D (6 bases). Trimming shortened V by 3 bases and J by 2 bases, and 10 bases separated the two germline ends. Germline loops: CDR1 MRHNA, CDR2 SNTAGT. This CDR3 is built from 14 residues. The CDR3, as DNA: TGTGCCAGCAGTGAAGGGGGTCTCAACTATGGCTACACCTTC. It codes for CASSEGGLNYGYTF.

This clone occurred a few times. This chain joins TRBV7-6 and TRBJ2-2; maybe TRBD1 (6 bases). Deletions cut 1 base from V and 4 bases from J, with 7 bases between. The CDR3 extends over 14 amino acids. Germline CDR1 SGHVS, CDR2 FNYEAQ. CDR3 loop: CASSLGGRTGELFF. CDR3 DNA sequence: TGTGCCAGCAGCTTAGGGGGGCGCACCGGGGAGCTGTTTTTT.

The rearrangement links TRBV5-1 to TRBJ2-3, with 12 bases fitting TRBD1. After removal of 5 bases from V and 5 bases from J, the junction contained 9 bases not matched to a gene. Germline values: CDR1 SGHRS, CDR2 YFSETQ. The CDR3 contains 16 residues. This CDR3 reads CASRSGTGGFGDTQYF. For the CDR3, the DNA is TGCGCCAGCAGATCCGGGACAGGGGGCTTCGGAGATACGCAGTATTTT.

The chain employs TRBV7-2 and TRBJ2-7, with TRBD2 identical over 9 bases. V shed 3 bases, J shed 1 base, and the junction held 4 bases outside the gene matches. The CDR3 extends over 15 amino acids. Germline V gene data show CDR1 as SGHTA and CDR2 as FQGNSA. The CDR3 bases are TGTGCCAGCAGCTTGGCGGGAGGGGGGTCCTACGAGCAGTACTTC. It yields the protein CASSLAGGGSYEQYF.

The rearrangement links TRBV2 to TRBJ2-7, with D perhaps matching TRBD1 (5 bases). The CDR3 consists of 15 residues. V lost 1 base, J lost 2 bases, and 12 bases lay in between. From germline, CDR1 is SNHLY and CDR2 FYNNEI. The CDR3 DNA reads TGTGCCAGCAGTGAAGGACAGTTGGCCACCTACGAGCAGTACTTC. Its protein product is CASSEGQLATYEQYF. The whole variable domain, filled in from reference TRBV2 and TRBJ2-7, reads EPEVTQTPSHQVTQMGQEVILRCVPISNHLYFYWYRQILGQKVEFLVSFYNNEISEKSEIFDDQFSVERPDGSNFTLKIRSTKLEDSAMYFCASSEGQLATYEQYFGPGTRLTVT.

This clone has a single count. The V and J genes are TRBV24-1 and TRBJ2-1; D is undetermined. Germline V lookup: CDR1 KGHDR, CDR2 SFDVKD. The CDR3 totals 12 residues. Trimming pared 4 bases from V and 6 bases from J, leaving 6 bases between. The CDR3 is CATSERFNEQFF. DNA for the CDR3: TGTGCCACCAGTGAGCGTTTCAATGAGCAGTTCTTC.

The chain is built from TRBV5-1 and TRBJ2-7; 7 nucleotides match TRBD1. The germline CDR1 and CDR2 sequences are SGHRS and YFSETQ. Trimming took 4 bases from V and 1 from J; bases not matched to a gene: 8. This CDR3 is 15 amino acids long. The CDR3 nucleotides are TGCGCCAGCAGCCTCATCACAGGGGAATCCTACGAGCAGTACTTC. It yields the protein CASSLITGESYEQYF.

The chain joins TRBV29-1 to TRBJ2-2; 10 bases fit TRBD1. The CDR3 length is 14 residues. Germline loops: CDR1 SQVTM, CDR2 ANQGSEA. J was trimmed by 3 bases and V by 5 bases; bases with no gene match: 3. The CDR3 protein is CSVRDRGDTGELFF. In DNA, the CDR3 is TGCAGCGTTCGGGACAGGGGAGACACCGGGGAGCTGTTTTTT.

Only a few counts were recorded for this clone. The chain combines TRBV19 with TRBJ2-7, with 15 nucleotides matching TRBD2. There are 15 residues in the CDR3. CDR1 and CDR2 (germline): LNHDA, SQIVND (reference sequence). The V segment lost 3 bases and the J segment 4 bases; nucleotides outside the gene matches: 1. The CDR3 sequence: CASSMGLAGGYEQYF. In nucleotides, the CDR3 is TGTGCCAGTAGTATGGGACTAGCGGGAGGTTACGAGCAGTACTTC.

This clone was seen only a few times. The J gene is TRBJ2-2, the V gene TRBV29-1; possibly TRBD1 for D (5 bases). Germline V gives CDR1 SQVTM, CDR2 ANQGSEA. This CDR3 has 14 amino acids. With 4 bases removed from V and 1 base from J, the gap between germline ends came to 10 bases. The CDR3 bases are TGCAGCGTTGCTCGCCAGGGGAACACCGGGGAGCTGTTTTTT. Its protein is CSVARQGNTGELFF.

This clone was counted once. The chain employs TRBV20-1 and TRBJ2-5; TRBD2 is a possible D gene (6 bases). Trimming pared 3 bases from V and 2 bases from J, leaving 16 bases between. Germline lookup yields CDR1 DFQATT and CDR2 SNEGSKA (reference sequence). The CDR3 totals 15 residues. The CDR3 nucleotides read TGCAGTGCTAGTATGATGGCGGGGCCTCAAGAGACCCAGTACTTC. Amino acid sequence: CSASMMAGPQETQYF.

In its sample, this clone was seen a few times. The chain combines TRBV7-6 with TRBJ1-6, with D possibly matching TRBD1 (6 bases). The CDR3 spans 14 residues. Germline V CDR1 and CDR2: SGHVS, FNYEAQ. Trimming pared 3 bases from V and 9 bases from J, leaving 12 bases between. CDR3 DNA: TGTGCCAGCAGCTTGGGGGGGCTGGGTTCACCCCTCCACTTT. The encoded protein is CASSLGGLGSPLHF.

The chain joins TRBV19 to TRBJ2-3; 10 nucleotides match TRBD1. The V gene's germline CDR1 is LNHDA and CDR2 SQIVND (reference sequence). This CDR3 has 15 residues. V was pared by 5 bases and J by 3 bases, with 5 bases of the junction left unmatched. The CDR3, as DNA: TGTGCCAGTAGTCCGCGACAGGGGGCTACAGATACGCAGTATTTT. It encodes CASSPRQGATDTQYF. The variable domain in full, completed from reference TRBV19 and TRBJ2-3, reads DGGITQSPKYLFRKEGQNVTLSCEQNLNHDAMYWYRQDPGQGLRLIYYSQIVNDFQKGDIAEGYSVSREKKESFPLTVTSAQKNPTAFYLCASSPRQGATDTQYFGPGTRLTVL.